One sample yielded the 30 T cell receptor beta chains listed below, sequenced in a study of CD8+ T cells in alopecia areata. TCR sequencing used cDNA made by reverse transcription of extracted RNA. Here immunoSEQ multiplex PCR was the method, and the copy in TCRdb shows in-frame clones only, minus some. The data show hundreds of thousands of clones, 67% seen once. The material was CD4+ T cells sorted from blood, obtained at week 0. The receptors come from a human donor with alopecia areata.

This clone was seen more than once but under ten times. The V gene is TRBV29-1, the J gene TRBJ1-1; 10 bases align to TRBD1. V was clipped by 5 bases and J by 9 bases; unmatched bases: 6. Germline V gene sequence: CDR1 SQVTM, CDR2 ANQGSEA. The CDR3 sequence is 12 residues long. This chain's CDR3 is CSVSPGQGQAFF. CDR3 DNA: TGCAGCGTTTCACCGGGACAGGGGCAAGCTTTCTTT. The full variable domain, in which reference TRBV29-1 and TRBJ1-1 provide the parts outside the CDR3, is SAVISQKPSRDICQRGTSLTIQCQVDSQVTMMFWYRQQPGQSLTLIATANQGSEATYESGFVIDKFPISRPNLTFSTLTVSNMSPEDSSIYLCSVSPGQGQAFFGQGTRLTVV.

As regards this clone: This CDR3 is missing its conserved last phenylalanine or tryptophan, likely due to a read error. DNA of the CDR3: TGTGCCTGGAGTACCAAACAGGGAGCCAAAAACATTCAGTACTCC. This encodes CAWSTKQGAKNIQYS. The V and J genes are TRBV30 and TRBJ2-4; D possibly corresponds to TRBD1 (6 bases). The CDR3 totals 15 residues. Germline loops: CDR1 GTSNPN, CDR2 SVGIG (reference sequence). The germline V and J ends were trimmed by 2 bases and 0 bases, with 11 bases remaining between them.

Comment on this clone: This CDR3 is also generated by other DNA sequences in the sample. The chain links TRBV30 to TRBJ2-4, with 8 bases that match TRBD2. The germline CDR1 and CDR2 sequences are GTSNPN and SVGIG (reference sequence). The junction had 0 bases not matched to a gene; V was cut back by 1 base and J by 7 bases. The CDR3 is 12 amino acids. The CDR3 region is CAWSAGGNIQYF. CDR3 nucleotides: TGTGCCTGGAGTGCGGGGGGGAACATTCAGTACTTC.

The rearrangement joins TRBV7-2 to TRBJ2-5, with D maybe TRBD1 (6 bases). Between the trimmed V and J ends, which lost 5 bases and 5 bases, there was a span of 18 bases. This CDR3 is built from 15 residues. Germline CDR1 is SGHTA and CDR2 is FQGNSA. CDR3 in amino acids: CASSMSGTPAETQYF. The CDR3 DNA reads as TGTGCCAGCAGCATGTCCGGGACACCCGCGGAGACCCAGTACTTC.

The chain is built from TRBV29-1 and TRBJ2-5; 8 positions agree with TRBD1. The germline V gene encodes CDR1 SQVTM and CDR2 ANQGSEA. CDR3 length equals 12 residues. V shed 6 bases, J shed 4 bases, and the junction held 4 bases outside the gene matches. The CDR3, as DNA: TGCAGCGTCGGGACAGGCGGAGAGACCCAGTACTTC. It yields the protein CSVGTGGETQYF.

The rearrangement uses TRBV15 and TRBJ2-7; D perhaps matches TRBD1 (6 bases). V was clipped by 2 bases and J by 1 base, with 12 bases between them. Per the germline V gene, CDR1 is LNHNV and CDR2 is YYDKDF (reference sequence). The CDR3 length is 15 residues. The CDR3 loop is CATSRSLTGSYEQYF. The CDR3, as DNA: TGTGCCACCAGCAGATCGTTGACAGGTTCCTACGAGCAGTACTTC.

This chain links TRBV10-3 with TRBJ2-7, with unresolved D. The V end was cut by 4 bases, the J end by 2 bases, with 3 bases between. Germline CDR1 and CDR2: ENHRY and SYGVKD. This CDR3 is built from 11 residues. The CDR3 reads CAISGPYEQYF. CDR3 nucleotides: TGTGCCATCAGTGGGCCCTACGAGCAGTACTTC.

Remarks on this clone: Other DNA sequences in the same sample also yield this CDR3. This rearrangement joins TRBV5-1 to TRBJ2-3; 7 bases align to TRBD2. This CDR3 has 15 residues. Germline lookup yields CDR1 SGHRS and CDR2 YFSETQ. V dropped 2 bases and J dropped 1; count of bases not matched to a gene: 4. Written as DNA, the CDR3 is TGCGCCAGCAGCTTACGCGCGGGGGGCACAGATACGCAGTATTTT. It encodes CASSLRAGGTDTQYF. The complete variable domain, with remaining parts taken from reference TRBV5-1 and TRBJ2-3, reads KAGVTQTPRYLIKTRGQQVTLSCSPISGHRSVSWYQQTPGQGLQFLFEYFSETQRNKGNFPGRFSGRQFSNSRSEMNVSTLELGDSALYLCASSLRAGGTDTQYFGPGTRLTVL.

The chain has TRBV2 and TRBJ1-6; 7 nucleotides agree with TRBD1. Per germline, CDR1 SNHLY and CDR2 FYNNEI. The CDR3 extends over 15 amino acids. J gave up 9 bases and V 2 bases, and 7 bases lay outside the gene matches. In DNA, the CDR3 is TGTGCCAGCAGTGAACAAGGGGGCAGACGTTCACCCCTCCACTTT. It translates to CASSEQGGRRSPLHF.

V gene TRBV30 combines with J gene TRBJ2-3; 8 bases align to TRBD1. V lost 2 bases to trimming and J lost 1 base; unmatched junction nucleotides: 5. The CDR3 loop spans 15 amino acids. Germline V gives CDR1 GTSNPN, CDR2 SVGIG (reference sequence). The CDR3 loop is CAWSRDRGGTDTQYF. The CDR3 DNA follows: TGTGCCTGGAGTCGTGACAGGGGTGGCACAGATACGCAGTATTTT.

The chain couples TRBV29-1 to TRBJ2-1, with D unresolved. Trimming removed 4 bases from V and 0 bases from J, with 10 bases in between. The CDR3 extends over 14 amino acids. From germline, CDR1 is SQVTM and CDR2 ANQGSEA. This CDR3 is CSVGLSSSYNEQFF. CDR3 DNA: TGCAGCGTTGGGTTGAGTAGCTCCTACAATGAGCAGTTCTTC.

J is TRBJ2-1 and V is TRBV30; 7 nucleotides align to TRBD2. CDR1 and CDR2 from the germline V gene are GTSNPN and SVGIG (reference sequence). Germline trimming cut 8 bases from V and 2 bases from J; bases unmatched to any gene: 6. The CDR3 is made up of 13 amino acids. This CDR3 is CAGTGTTYNEQFF. CDR3 DNA sequence: TGTGCCGGGACCGGGACTACCTACAATGAGCAGTTCTTC.

This clone was found a few times. The chain couples TRBV29-1 to TRBJ2-7; D is tentatively TRBD1 or TRBD2 (5 bases each). This CDR3 region has 12 residues. Germline V gene sequence: CDR1 SQVTM, CDR2 ANQGSEA. Trimming removed 6 bases from V and 2 bases from J, with 11 bases in between. CDR3 sequence (DNA): TGCAGCGTACGGGACGGACCCTACGAGCAGTACTTC. Encoded protein: CSVRDGPYEQYF.

The rearrangement uses TRBV7-2 and TRBJ2-7; weak D call: TRBD1 (5 bases). Germline-derived CDR1 and CDR2 are SGHTA and FQGNSA. CDR3 length: 13 residues. V lost 5 bases and J lost 4, with 12 bases in between. For the CDR3, the DNA is TGTGCCAGCAGCCTCCAACGACAGTACGAGCAGTACTTC. Amino acid sequence: CASSLQRQYEQYF.

The V and J genes are TRBV30 and TRBJ2-5, with 8 bases fitting TRBD1. After removal of 2 bases from V and 4 bases from J, the junction contained 6 bases not matched to a gene. The CDR3 runs 14 residues. Germline V CDR1 and CDR2: GTSNPN, SVGIG (reference sequence). The CDR3 sequence is CAWSRGQGIETQYF. The CDR3 DNA follows: TGTGCCTGGAGTAGAGGACAGGGAATAGAGACCCAGTACTTC.

The genes are TRBV29-1 and TRBJ2-3, with 7 bases identical to TRBD2. CDR3 length: 14 amino acids. V was clipped by 3 bases and J by 7 bases; unmatched bases: 10. Germline V gene sequence: CDR1 SQVTM, CDR2 ANQGSEA. Written as DNA, the CDR3 is TGCAGCGTTGACATCGGGGGGAGCGGGAATACGCAGTATTTT. This translates into CSVDIGGSGNTQYF.

V gene TRBV27 combines with J gene TRBJ2-3; D remains ambiguous. V was trimmed by 7 bases and J by 4 bases, leaving 6 bases between them. Germline CDR1 is MNHEY and CDR2 is SMNVEV (reference sequence). This CDR3 is built from 11 residues. The CDR3 loop reads CASTYADTQYF. Here the CDR3 DNA reads TGTGCCAGCACCTACGCAGATACGCAGTATTTT.

The gene calls are TRBV29-1 and TRBJ2-3; TRBD2 aligns across 15 bases. This CDR3 has 19 amino acids. The junction had 18 bases not matched to a gene; V was cut back by 7 bases and J by 4 bases. Germline V gene data show CDR1 as SQVTM and CDR2 as ANQGSEA. The CDR3 spells CSATGLSGLAGGYPDTQYF. In nucleotides, the CDR3 is TGCAGCGCGACCGGTTTGTCGGGACTAGCGGGGGGCTACCCAGATACGCAGTATTTT.

This clone has a single count. The chain joins TRBV27 to TRBJ2-3, with 7 bases that match TRBD1. CDR1 MNHEY and CDR2 SMNVEV come from the germline V gene (reference sequence). Germline trimming cut 6 bases from V and 2 bases from J; bases unmatched to any gene: 5. This CDR3 spans 14 amino acids. The CDR3 loop is CASSGQAYTDTQYF. CDR3 nucleotides: TGTGCCAGCAGCGGACAGGCGTACACAGATACGCAGTATTTT.

The chain has TRBV30 and TRBJ2-7; D gene ambiguous. CDR1 and CDR2 from the germline V gene are GTSNPN and SVGIG (reference sequence). Trimming shortened V by 0 bases and J by 4 bases, and 16 bases separated the two germline ends. The CDR3 has 15 amino acids. CDR3 sequence reads: CAWSVGTLVGYEQYF. The CDR3, as DNA: TGTGCCTGGAGTGTTGGTACGTTGGTGGGGTACGAGCAGTACTTC. Complete variable domain (other parts from reference TRBV30 and TRBJ2-7): SQTIHQWPATLVQPVGSPLSLECTVEGTSNPNLYWYRQAAGRGLQLLFYSVGIGQISSEVPQNLSASRPQDRQFILSSKKLLLSDSGFYLCAWSVGTLVGYEQYFGPGTRLTVT.

The chain couples TRBV7-2 to TRBJ2-3, with D perhaps matching TRBD1 (6 bases). Germline V gene lookup returns CDR1 SGHTA and CDR2 FQGNSA. The V gene lost 3 bases and the J gene lost 3 bases, with 10 bases spanning the gap. The CDR3 runs 14 residues. CDR3 sequence (DNA): TGTGCCAGCAGCTTTGGCAGGGGAACAGATACGCAGTATTTT. The encoded protein is CASSFGRGTDTQYF.

The chain couples TRBV18 to TRBJ2-2, with D maybe TRBD1 (6 bases). V dropped 1 base and J dropped 0 bases, with 9 bases sitting between them. The germline gives CDR1 KGHSH, CDR2 LQKENI. The length of the CDR3 is 16 residues. The CDR3 protein is CASSPQGHSNTGELFF. The DNA of the CDR3 is TGTGCCAGCTCACCACAGGGACACTCGAACACCGGGGAGCTGTTTTTT.

The gene calls are TRBV30 and TRBJ2-7, with D uncertain. Per germline, CDR1 GTSNPN and CDR2 SVGIG (reference sequence). The CDR3 consists of 12 residues. Trimming cost V 5 bases and J 4 bases, with 12 bases left between them. CDR3 residues: CAWGGGVYEQYF. The CDR3 bases are TGTGCCTGGGGTGGTGGGGTGTACGAGCAGTACTTC.

This chain links TRBV5-1 with TRBJ1-2; TRBD1 is a possible D gene (6 bases). The ends were cut back, 6 bases at V and 9 bases at J, with 21 bases in the middle. The length of the CDR3 is 14 residues. Germline CDR1 SGHRS, CDR2 YFSETQ. CDR3: CASKGDGQADRYTF. Here the CDR3 DNA reads TGCGCCAGCAAGGGGGACGGACAAGCCGACCGCTACACCTTC. Combining the CDR3 with reference TRBV5-1 and TRBJ1-2 gives the whole variable domain KAGVTQTPRYLIKTRGQQVTLSCSPISGHRSVSWYQQTPGQGLQFLFEYFSETQRNKGNFPGRFSGRQFSNSRSEMNVSTLELGDSALYLCASKGDGQADRYTFGSGTRLTVV.

This sequence joins TRBV2 and TRBJ2-5; 7 bases fit TRBD1. The CDR3 is 12 residues long. Germline V lookup: CDR1 SNHLY, CDR2 FYNNEI. The V gene end was trimmed by 9 bases and the J gene end by 3 bases; junction bases not matched to a gene: 4. Here the CDR3 reads CASRDSKETQYF. CDR3 sequence (DNA): TGTGCCAGTCGGGACAGTAAAGAGACCCAGTACTTC.

The chain links TRBV5-1 to TRBJ2-5, with D possibly being TRBD1 or TRBD2 (5 bases each). V gave up 2 bases and J gave up 3 bases, with 8 bases separating them. This CDR3 contains 13 residues. Germline-derived CDR1 and CDR2 are SGHRS and YFSETQ. The CDR3 protein is CASSFGAEETQYF. The CDR3 region has the DNA TGCGCCAGCAGCTTCGGGGCGGAAGAGACCCAGTACTTC.

V and J are TRBV9 and TRBJ1-2; D gene uncertain. Germline V lookup: CDR1 SGDLS, CDR2 YYNGEE. Trimming took off 0 bases at V and 0 bases at J, with 6 bases between the two ends. The CDR3 is 14 amino acids. DNA for the CDR3: TGTGCCAGCAGCGTAGGTACGGCTAACTATGGCTACACCTTC. It yields the protein CASSVGTANYGYTF.

The chain recombines TRBV6-5 with TRBJ1-2; D call uncertain. This CDR3 spans 12 amino acids. V was clipped by 2 bases and J by 7 bases, with 8 bases between them. The V gene's germline CDR1 is MNHEY and CDR2 SVGAGI. CDR3 in amino acids: CASSYAAGGYTF. The CDR3 bases are TGTGCCAGCAGTTACGCGGCGGGTGGCTACACCTTC.

This sequence joins TRBV9 and TRBJ2-1; D not resolved. The CDR3 runs 12 residues. V dropped 0 bases and J dropped 9 bases, with 7 bases sitting between them. Germline CDR1 and CDR2: SGDLS and YYNGEE. The CDR3 nucleotides read TGTGCCAGCAGCGTAGGGGTCGGTGAGCAGTTCTTC. Translating it yields CASSVGVGEQFF.

This rearrangement joins TRBV29-1 to TRBJ2-1; D is undetermined. The CDR3 totals 12 residues. CDR1 is SQVTM, CDR2 ANQGSEA, per germline. The CDR3 nucleotides read TGCAGTTGTGAAGGTCAGTGGAATGAGCAGTTCTTC. It yields the protein CSCEGQWNEQFF.